These 31 T cell receptor beta chains were all obtained from the same sample, sequenced in a study of blood T cells in healthy people across ages. Alongside a J-beta primer mix, a sample-barcoded 5' primer served in a second PCR lasting about 7 to 12 cycles. TCRdb used MiXCR to reprocess the 5' RACE reads, holding one entry per CDR3 protein. The table has about 680,000 distinct CDR3 sequences, about 52% seen once. The specimen was blood. The source of these receptors is a woman aged 55-75 years in good health.

The chain joins TRBV5-1 to TRBJ2-5; the match to TRBD1 covers 7 bases. This CDR3 comprises 15 residues. The germline gives CDR1 SGHRS, CDR2 YFSETQ. Unmatched junction bases numbered 17, after V lost 4 bases and J lost 11 bases. CDR3 loop: CASSRQGLGYNEQYF. CDR3 sequence (DNA): TGCGCCAGCAGCAGACAGGGATTGGGTTACAATGAGCAGTACTTC.

The chain links TRBV29-1 to TRBJ2-2; 11 positions agree with TRBD1. The CDR3 runs 16 residues. Germline-derived CDR1 and CDR2 are SQVTM and ANQGSEA. The trim removed 6 bases at V and 3 bases at J, leaving 9 bases unmatched. The CDR3: CSVGQGALVDTGELFF. DNA of the CDR3: TGCAGCGTCGGACAGGGGGCCTTGGTGGACACCGGGGAGCTGTTTTTT.

The V and J genes are TRBV27 and TRBJ2-3; TRBD2 matches at 13 bases. This CDR3 region has 15 residues. Trimming removed 7 bases from V and 8 bases from J; junction bases left unmatched: 9. Germline loops: CDR1 MNHEY, CDR2 SMNVEV (reference sequence). CDR3 protein: CASKSLAGGRGTQYF. Written as DNA, the CDR3 is TGTGCCAGCAAATCACTAGCGGGAGGGCGGGGTACGCAGTATTTT.

CDR3 sequence: CASSPSGGGGYEQYF. CDR3 bases: TGTGCCAGCAGCCCTTCGGGAGGAGGAGGCTACGAGCAGTACTTC. The chain uses TRBV9 and TRBJ2-7, with 7 bases fitting TRBD2. Losses at the gene ends were 4 bases for V and 3 bases for J; bases not matched to a gene: 10. The CDR3 sequence is 15 residues long. The germline V gene has CDR1 SGDLS and CDR2 YYNGEE.

This clonotype was counted between two and nine times. CDR3 sequence: CSARRDRGINNEQFF. CDR3 nucleotides: TGCAGTGCTAGAAGGGACAGGGGGATAAACAATGAGCAGTTCTTC. The rearrangement joins TRBV20-1 to TRBJ2-1; 11 bases align to TRBD1. After removal of 2 bases from V and 5 bases from J, the junction contained 5 bases not matched to a gene. There are 15 residues in the CDR3. Germline-derived CDR1 and CDR2 are DFQATT and SNEGSKA (reference sequence).

The DNA for the CDR3 is TGTGCCAGCAGCCATTCCCTGACCCTCCACAATGAGCAGTTCTTC. This encodes CASSHSLTLHNEQFF. The chain recombines TRBV3-1 with TRBJ2-1; D unclear. V gave up 3 bases and J gave up 5 bases, with 14 bases separating them. The germline CDR1 and CDR2 sequences are LGHDT and YNNKEL (reference sequence). The CDR3 contains 15 residues.

This clonotype turned up a few times. V is TRBV28 and J is TRBJ2-7, with TRBD1 matching 7 bases. V lost 5 bases, J lost 4 bases, and 11 bases stayed unmatched. This CDR3 comprises 15 residues. Per germline, CDR1 MDHEN and CDR2 SYDVKM. The CDR3 DNA is TGTGCCAGCAGTCCCCAGCCGGGACAGAATTACGAGCAGTACTTC. Protein sequence: CASSPQPGQNYEQYF.

There are a few counts of this clonotype. The chain couples TRBV6-2 or TRBV6-3 to TRBJ2-1; TRBD1 might be the D (5 bases). V was trimmed by 2 bases and J by 5 bases, leaving 13 bases between them. From germline, CDR1 is MNHEY and CDR2 SVGEGT. This CDR3 spans 15 amino acids. CDR3 coding DNA: TGTGCCAGCAGTTACGGGAAGGGGCCTGACAATGAGCAGTTCTTC. It is translated as CASSYGKGPDNEQFF.

V usage is TRBV7-3 and J usage is TRBJ2-2, with TRBD1 identical over 7 bases. The CDR3 contains 13 residues. Germline CDR1 and CDR2: SGHTA and FQGTGA. V trimming: 5 bases; J trimming: 9 bases; junction bases outside the gene matches: 6. The CDR3 bases are TGTGCCAGCAGCCCAACACAGGGGCGGGAGCTGTTTTTT. This translates into CASSPTQGRELFF.

This clonotype was seen a handful of times. The chain uses TRBV29-1 and TRBJ2-3; D possibly corresponds to TRBD2 (5 bases). This CDR3 spans 12 amino acids. The V and J ends lost 8 bases and 2 bases respectively, with 11 bases between them. Germline V gene sequence: CDR1 SQVTM, CDR2 ANQGSEA. Here the CDR3 reads CSTRTDTDTQYF. Written as DNA, the CDR3 is TGCAGCACCAGGACTGACACAGATACGCAGTATTTT.

This chain links TRBV27 with TRBJ2-4; TRBD2 matches 10 bases. CDR3 length equals 15 residues. Trimming removed 6 bases from V and 7 bases from J; junction bases left unmatched: 9. Germline V lookup: CDR1 MNHEY, CDR2 SMNVEV (reference sequence). The CDR3: CASRQGLAHWNIQYF. The CDR3 nucleotides read TGTGCCAGCAGGCAGGGACTAGCGCATTGGAACATTCAGTACTTC.

Only a few counts were recorded for this clonotype. V usage is TRBV10-3 and J usage is TRBJ2-1, with D unclear. Germline CDR1 reads ENHRY; CDR2 reads SYGVKD. CDR3 length: 12 amino acids. The V end was cut by 8 bases, the J end by 10 bases, with 15 bases between. The CDR3 region has the DNA TGTGCCATCGGACCCAAGAATCACGAGCAGTTCTTC. It encodes CAIGPKNHEQFF.

This chain links TRBV4-1 with TRBJ2-1, with 13 bases that match TRBD2. This CDR3 has 15 residues. The J segment lost 9 bases and the V segment lost 3 bases, leaving 5 bases of the junction unmatched. CDR1 and CDR2 (germline): MGHRA, YSYEKL. The CDR3 region is CASSHRTSGSGEQFF. The CDR3 region has the DNA TGCGCCAGCAGCCACCGGACTAGCGGGAGTGGTGAGCAGTTCTTC.

DNA of the CDR3: TGTGCCAGCAGACCCGGGACTAGCGGCGGGCGGGATACGCAGTATTTT. It translates to CASRPGTSGGRDTQYF. V usage is TRBV5-4 and J usage is TRBJ2-3; 11 positions match TRBD2. Germline CDR1 reads SGHNT; CDR2 reads YYREEE (reference sequence). The ends lost 5 bases at V and 6 bases at J; junction bases unmatched: 11. This CDR3 has 16 residues. The full variable domain, rest sourced from reference TRBV5-4 and TRBJ2-3, is ETGVTQSPTHLIKTRGQQVTLRCSSQSGHNTVSWYQQALGQGPQFIFQYYREEENGRGNFPPRFSGLQFPNYSSELNVNALELDDSALYLCASRPGTSGGRDTQYFGPGTRLTVL.

The genes are TRBV29-1 and TRBJ2-3; D not resolved. This CDR3 comprises 13 residues. The ends were cut back, 4 bases at V and 2 bases at J, with 10 bases in the middle. Germline values: CDR1 SQVTM, CDR2 ANQGSEA. Written as DNA, the CDR3 is TGCAGCGTTGTCGCAGGAAACACAGATACGCAGTATTTT. Protein product: CSVVAGNTDTQYF.

This clonotype was seen a few times. The V and J genes are TRBV5-5 and TRBJ1-1; D remains unclear. CDR3 length equals 13 residues. The V end lost 4 bases, the J end lost 3 bases, and 10 bases lay between the germline ends. CDR1 and CDR2 from the germline V gene are SGHKS and YYEKEE (reference sequence). The CDR3 spells CASSERQYTEAFF. The CDR3 DNA reads as TGTGCCAGCAGCGAGCGCCAGTACACTGAAGCTTTCTTT.

V usage is TRBV12-3 or TRBV12-4 and J usage is TRBJ1-3; unclear D gene. Trimming stripped 7 bases from V and 1 base from J, with 11 bases between. The CDR3 extends over 14 amino acids. CDR3 bases: TGTGCCAGCACTATCAGGATATCTGGAAACACCATATATTTT. Amino acids: CASTIRISGNTIYF.

This clonotype was recorded a few times. The chain joins TRBV6-2 or TRBV6-3 to TRBJ2-7; D uncertain. This CDR3 region has 12 residues. The germline V gene encodes CDR1 MNHEY and CDR2 SVGEGT. V was cut by 4 bases and J by 3 bases, with 7 bases left in between. The CDR3 bases are TGTGCCAGCAGTTCCGACGACTACGAGCAGTACTTC. Translation: CASSSDDYEQYF.

The chain employs TRBV20-1 and TRBJ2-1; perhaps TRBD2 as D (5 bases). The CDR3 covers 13 residues. Looked up from germline, CDR1 is DFQATT and CDR2 is SNEGSKA (reference sequence). V was cut by 4 bases and J by 10 bases, with 17 bases left in between. The CDR3 here is CSATKEPEREQFF. The DNA of the CDR3 is TGCAGTGCTACGAAGGAGCCAGAGCGGGAGCAGTTCTTC.

This clonotype was counted many times. The V call is TRBV18, the J call TRBJ2-5; 7 positions match TRBD1. Per germline, CDR1 KGHSH and CDR2 LQKENI. J lost 2 bases, V lost 3 bases, and 3 bases had no gene match. CDR3 length: 14 residues. The CDR3 DNA reads as TGTGCCAGCTCACCGGGACAGACACAAGAGACCCAGTACTTC. Its protein product is CASSPGQTQETQYF.

The chain has TRBV2 and TRBJ1-2, with 7 bases lining up with TRBD1. Germline V gene data show CDR1 as SNHLY and CDR2 as FYNNEI. CDR3 length: 14 amino acids. V was clipped by 5 bases and J by 5 bases; unmatched bases: 8. In DNA, the CDR3 is TGTGCCAGCAGTACCAGGGACAGTCGATATGGCTACACCTTC. As protein: CASSTRDSRYGYTF.

The rearrangement uses TRBV7-2 and TRBJ2-7, with D possibly being TRBD1 (6 bases). The CDR3 totals 13 residues. Between the trimmed V and J ends, which lost 5 bases and 5 bases, there was a span of 13 bases. Germline V gene data show CDR1 as SGHTA and CDR2 as FQGNSA. CDR3 sequence (DNA): TGTGCCAGCAGCCACAGGGTAGAACACGAGCAGTACTTC. Encoded protein: CASSHRVEHEQYF. Using reference TRBV7-2 and TRBJ2-7 for the parts outside the CDR3, the full variable domain is GAGVSQSPSNKVTEKGKDVELRCDPISGHTALYWYRQSLGQGLEFLIYFQGNSAPDKSGLPSDRFSAERTGGSVSTLTIQRTQQEDSAVYLCASSHRVEHEQYFGPGTRLTVT.

The chain recombines TRBV28 with TRBJ1-3; D may be TRBD1 (5 bases). The V end was cut by 3 bases, the J end by 2 bases, with 17 bases between. The length of the CDR3 is 17 residues. CDR1 is MDHEN, CDR2 SYDVKM, per germline. CDR3 nucleotides: TGTGCCAGCAGTTTCGGGGGAAGCCGGGGAGCTGGAAACACCATATATTTT. It yields the protein CASSFGGSRGAGNTIYF.

This sequence joins TRBV4-2 and TRBJ2-7; 10 bases fit TRBD2. Germline trimming cut 1 base from V and 10 bases from J; bases unmatched to any gene: 10. CDR1 is LGHNA and CDR2 is YNFKEQ in the germline V gene. This CDR3 is 15 amino acids long. The CDR3 loop reads CASSQGGTSANEQYF. DNA of the CDR3: TGTGCCAGCAGCCAAGGAGGGACTAGCGCCAATGAACAGTACTTC.

The rearrangement uses TRBV6-4 and TRBJ2-4, with D possibly matching TRBD2 (6 bases). CDR3 length: 15 residues. Trimming removed 7 bases at V and 13 bases at J, with 26 bases between. CDR1 and CDR2 (germline): MRHNA, SNTAGT. The CDR3: CASKEGTRETSEQYF. CDR3 DNA: TGTGCCAGCAAGGAGGGGACGAGAGAAACCAGTGAGCAGTACTTC.

The chain joins TRBV20-1 to TRBJ2-7; D is uncertain. The V gene lost 2 bases and the J gene lost 2 bases, with 13 bases spanning the gap. The CDR3 spans 14 residues. Per germline, CDR1 DFQATT and CDR2 SNEGSKA (reference sequence). CDR3 sequence (DNA): TGCAGTGCTAGATTCCCTGGTCGAACCTACGAGCAGTACTTC. It translates to CSARFPGRTYEQYF.

The chain has TRBV4-3 and TRBJ2-1; 9 bases agree with TRBD2. The CDR3 spans 17 residues. CDR1 is LGHNA and CDR2 is YSLEER in the germline V gene. The trim removed 2 bases at V and 4 bases at J, leaving 9 bases unmatched. CDR3 in DNA: TGCGCCAGCAGCCAAACCGCCCTAGCGGGGACATACAATGAGCAGTTCTTC. This gives the protein CASSQTALAGTYNEQFF.

As to this clonotype: A much larger clone lies a single base off, so this may be a read error. The rearrangement uses TRBV4-3 and TRBJ2-1; D remains unclear. V dropped 1 base and J dropped 0 bases, with 10 bases sitting between them. Germline-derived CDR1 and CDR2 are LGHNA and YSLEER. The CDR3 is 16 amino acids. Here the CDR3 reads CASSQGLDGSYNEQFF. The CDR3 nucleotides read TGCGCCAGCAGCCAAGGGCTAGACGGCTCCTACAATGAGCAGTTCTTC.

The rearrangement joins TRBV4-3 to TRBJ2-1, with D possibly being TRBD1 (6 bases). V dropped 2 bases and J dropped 3 bases, with 14 bases sitting between them. CDR1 and CDR2 from the germline V gene are LGHNA and YSLEER. CDR3 length equals 16 residues. The CDR3 reads CASSQIRDILYNEQFF. The CDR3 coding sequence is TGCGCCAGCAGCCAAATCCGGGACATCCTCTACAATGAGCAGTTCTTC.

This clonotype occurred a few times. V usage is TRBV20-1 and J usage is TRBJ2-3; the D is unclear. This CDR3 is 12 amino acids long. Germline V gives CDR1 DFQATT, CDR2 SNEGSKA (reference sequence). V lost 5 bases and J lost 9, with 15 bases in between. The CDR3 protein is CSAFAGIETQYF. The CDR3 coding sequence is TGCAGTGCTTTCGCAGGCATTGAAACGCAGTATTTT.

This chain links TRBV2 with TRBJ1-5, with no clear D. V was trimmed by 2 bases and J by 7 bases, leaving 12 bases between them. The CDR3 runs to 14 residues. Germline CDR1 reads SNHLY; CDR2 reads FYNNEI. CDR3 in DNA: TGTGCCAGCAGTGAACGCCGGCCGGGCCAGCCCCAGCATTTT. It is translated as CASSERRPGQPQHF. The whole variable domain, filled in from reference TRBV2 and TRBJ1-5, reads EPEVTQTPSHQVTQMGQEVILRCVPISNHLYFYWYRQILGQKVEFLVSFYNNEISEKSEIFDDQFSVERPDGSNFTLKIRSTKLEDSAMYFCASSERRPGQPQHFGDGTRLSIL.